The rows below give T cell receptor beta chains drawn from one sample of a study of T-cell reconstitution after alpha-beta-depleted transplantation in children. TCRdb reprocessed the PCR reads with MiXCR, giving one entry per CDR3 protein. The sample has about 230,000 distinct CDR3 sequences; about 9.6% are singletons. The specimen was PBMCs from the stem cell graft donor, collected from the stem cell graft. The receptors derive from a human donor who donated a stem cell graft to a child with SCID. The CDR3 runs from the conserved cysteine through the conserved F or W. D genes are given only for firm matches. Clone sizes are given selectively: once, few, many, or a class where the clone is expanded.

clone size: many
V gene: TRBV29-1
D gene: -
J gene: TRBJ2-3
CDR3 protein: CSVGYTNSPQYF
CDR3 DNA: TGCAGCGTGGGGTATACAAACTCCCCGCAGTATTTT

clone size: many
V gene: TRBV5-1
D gene: TRBD1
J gene: TRBJ2-3
CDR3 protein: CASSLGTGMDTQYF
CDR3 DNA: TGCGCCAGCAGCTTGGGGACAGGGATGGATACGCAGTATTTT

clone size: many
V gene: TRBV5-5
D gene: -
J gene: TRBJ2-3
CDR3 protein: CASSLGARDITDTQYF
CDR3 DNA: TGTGCCAGCAGCTTGGGAGCACGCGATATCACAGATACGCAGTATTTT

clone size: many
V gene: TRBV6-1
D gene: -
J gene: TRBJ1-6
CDR3 protein: CASSVRGEYNSPLHF
CDR3 DNA: TGTGCCAGCAGTGTGAGGGGGGAATATAATTCACCCCTCCACTTT

clone size: many
V gene: TRBV19
D gene: -
J gene: TRBJ2-1
CDR3 protein: CASNGTFLNEQFF
CDR3 DNA: TGTGCCAGTAACGGGACTTTCCTTAATGAGCAGTTCTTC

clone size: many
V gene: TRBV7-3
D gene: -
J gene: TRBJ2-3
CDR3 protein: CASSLGRQGGDTQYF
CDR3 DNA: TGTGCCAGCAGCTTAGGTCGGCAGGGCGGGGATACGCAGTATTTT

clone size: few
V gene: TRBV9
D gene: -
J gene: TRBJ1-5
CDR3 protein: CASSDGEGQPQHF
CDR3 DNA: TGTGCCAGCAGCGACGGGGAAGGACAGCCCCAGCATTTT

clone size: many
V gene: TRBV20-1
D gene: TRBD2
J gene: TRBJ2-1
CDR3 protein: CSAGTSGVLNEQFF
CDR3 DNA: TGCAGTGCGGGGACTAGCGGGGTTCTCAATGAGCAGTTCTTC

clone size: -
V gene: TRBV6-1
D gene: TRBD2
J gene: TRBJ2-4
CDR3 protein: CASSQAGGQNIQYF
CDR3 DNA: TGTGCCAGCAGTCAAGCGGGGGGGCAAAACATTCAGTACTTC

clone size: -
V gene: TRBV5-1
D gene: -
J gene: TRBJ1-2
CDR3 protein: CASSQDQGNYGYTF
CDR3 DNA: TGCGCCAGCAGCCAAGACCAGGGAAACTATGGCTACACCTTC

clone size: many
V gene: TRBV25-1
D gene: TRBD2
J gene: TRBJ2-2
CDR3 protein: CASSTVSGGDTGELFF
CDR3 DNA: TGTGCCAGCAGTACTGTTAGCGGGGGGGACACCGGGGAGCTGTTTTTT

clone size: many
V gene: TRBV15
D gene: TRBD1
J gene: TRBJ2-7
CDR3 protein: CATSKNRGPTYEQYF
CDR3 DNA: TGTGCCACCAGCAAAAACAGGGGCCCCACCTACGAGCAGTACTTC

clone size: many
V gene: TRBV7-3
D gene: TRBD2
J gene: TRBJ2-1
CDR3 protein: CASSLTGTSGGQIDEQFF
CDR3 DNA: TGTGCCAGCAGCTTAACTGGGACTAGCGGGGGTCAAATAGATGAGCAGTTCTTC

clone size: many
V gene: TRBV12-3/TRBV12-4
D gene: -
J gene: TRBJ2-7
CDR3 protein: CASSTHSYEQYF
CDR3 DNA: TGTGCCAGCAGTACCCACTCCTACGAGCAGTACTTC

clone size: many
V gene: TRBV6-5
D gene: -
J gene: TRBJ1-2
CDR3 protein: CASSYGGDNYGYTF
CDR3 DNA: TGTGCCAGCAGTTACGGGGGGGACAACTATGGCTACACCTTC

clone size: many
V gene: TRBV5-1
D gene: -
J gene: TRBJ2-1
CDR3 protein: CASNLATVSLYNEQFF
CDR3 DNA: TGCGCCAGCAACCTTGCAACAGTATCCCTGTACAATGAGCAGTTCTTC

clone size: many
V gene: TRBV29-1
D gene: -
J gene: TRBJ2-4
CDR3 protein: CSVAVGGFLAKNIQYF
CDR3 DNA: TGCAGCGTTGCGGTGGGCGGATTTCTAGCCAAAAACATTCAGTACTTC

clone size: many
V gene: TRBV5-5
D gene: -
J gene: TRBJ2-1
CDR3 protein: CASSLYRLVNNEQFF
CDR3 DNA: TGTGCCAGCAGCTTGTACAGGCTCGTAAACAATGAGCAGTTCTTC

clone size: many
V gene: TRBV30
D gene: -
J gene: TRBJ1-5
CDR3 protein: CAWGKGTGQPQHF
CDR3 DNA: TGTGCCTGGGGGAAGGGGACGGGTCAGCCCCAGCATTTT

clone size: many
V gene: TRBV6-2/TRBV6-3
D gene: -
J gene: TRBJ2-7
CDR3 protein: CASSYSGLGRAAMSEQYF
CDR3 DNA: TGTGCCAGCAGTTACTCCGGCTTGGGTCGGGCAGCGATGAGTGAGCAGTACTTC

clone size: many
V gene: TRBV7-9
D gene: TRBD1
J gene: TRBJ1-6
CDR3 protein: CASSDRVYSPLHF
CDR3 DNA: TGTGCCAGCAGCGACAGGGTTTACTCACCCCTCCACTTT

clone size: few
V gene: TRBV20-1
D gene: -
J gene: TRBJ2-2
CDR3 protein: CSAPVALRASRELFF
CDR3 DNA: TGCAGTGCCCCAGTTGCGTTACGGGCATCCAGGGAGCTGTTTTTT

clone size: many
V gene: TRBV27
D gene: -
J gene: TRBJ1-4
CDR3 protein: CASSFHTAGYATNEKLFF
CDR3 DNA: TGTGCCAGCAGTTTCCACACGGCGGGGTACGCAACTAATGAAAAACTGTTTTTT

clone size: few
V gene: TRBV6-2/TRBV6-3
D gene: -
J gene: TRBJ1-5
CDR3 protein: CASSQPGPPAGPQHF
CDR3 DNA: TGTGCCAGCAGTCAACCGGGACCGCCGGCGGGGCCCCAGCATTTT

clone size: many
V gene: TRBV25-1
D gene: -
J gene: TRBJ1-2
CDR3 protein: CASSEMGSGGYTF
CDR3 DNA: TGTGCCAGCAGTGAAATGGGTTCGGGCGGCTACACCTTC

clone size: many
V gene: TRBV18
D gene: -
J gene: TRBJ1-1
CDR3 protein: CASSSYREENTEAFF
CDR3 DNA: TGTGCCAGCTCATCTTACAGGGAGGAGAACACTGAAGCTTTCTTT

clone size: few
V gene: TRBV7-9
D gene: TRBD1
J gene: TRBJ1-5
CDR3 protein: CASSAGQGTSLPSNQPQHF
CDR3 DNA: TGTGCCAGCAGCGCCGGACAGGGAACCAGCCTTCCTAGCAATCAGCCCCAGCATTTT

clone size: many
V gene: TRBV20-1
D gene: -
J gene: TRBJ1-2
CDR3 protein: CSARDRGPDLYGYTF
CDR3 DNA: TGCAGTGCTAGAGACCGGGGCCCAGACCTGTATGGCTACACCTTC

clone size: many
V gene: TRBV20-1
D gene: TRBD2
J gene: TRBJ2-7
CDR3 protein: CSARDGTSGSYEQYF
CDR3 DNA: TGCAGTGCTAGAGACGGGACTAGCGGGTCCTACGAGCAGTACTTC

clone size: many
V gene: TRBV20-1
D gene: -
J gene: TRBJ2-4
CDR3 protein: CSASIRDGKNIQYF
CDR3 DNA: TGCAGTGCTAGTATCCGGGACGGTAAAAACATTCAGTACTTC

clone size: -
V gene: TRBV5-6
D gene: -
J gene: TRBJ1-2
CDR3 protein: CASSLGSPSYGYTF
CDR3 DNA: TGTGCCAGCAGCTTGGGCAGCCCCTCCTATGGCTACACCTTC

clone size: many
V gene: TRBV5-6
D gene: -
J gene: TRBJ1-4
CDR3 protein: CASSLGANEKLFF
CDR3 DNA: TGTGCCAGCAGCTTGGGGGCGAATGAAAAACTGTTTTTT

clone size: many
V gene: TRBV7-8
D gene: -
J gene: TRBJ1-5
CDR3 protein: CASSLVGQNNQPQHF
CDR3 DNA: TGTGCCAGCAGCTTAGTCGGGCAGAACAATCAGCCCCAGCATTTT

clone size: many
V gene: TRBV6-5
D gene: TRBD1
J gene: TRBJ1-1
CDR3 protein: CASSSQGGAFF
CDR3 DNA: TGTGCCAGCAGTTCCCAGGGGGGAGCTTTCTTT

clone size: many
V gene: TRBV29-1
D gene: -
J gene: TRBJ1-4
CDR3 protein: CSVDRGINEKLFF
CDR3 DNA: TGCAGCGTCGACCGGGGCATTAATGAAAAACTGTTTTTT

clone size: many
V gene: TRBV21-1
D gene: -
J gene: TRBJ2-7
CDR3 protein: CASITPGVYEQYF
CDR3 DNA: TGTGCCAGCATAACCCCAGGCGTCTACGAGCAGTACTTC

clone size: -
V gene: TRBV5-6
D gene: TRBD2
J gene: TRBJ2-3
CDR3 protein: CASSFGGSMGDTQYF
CDR3 DNA: TGTGCCAGCAGCTTCGGGGGGTCAATGGGAGATACGCAGTATTTT